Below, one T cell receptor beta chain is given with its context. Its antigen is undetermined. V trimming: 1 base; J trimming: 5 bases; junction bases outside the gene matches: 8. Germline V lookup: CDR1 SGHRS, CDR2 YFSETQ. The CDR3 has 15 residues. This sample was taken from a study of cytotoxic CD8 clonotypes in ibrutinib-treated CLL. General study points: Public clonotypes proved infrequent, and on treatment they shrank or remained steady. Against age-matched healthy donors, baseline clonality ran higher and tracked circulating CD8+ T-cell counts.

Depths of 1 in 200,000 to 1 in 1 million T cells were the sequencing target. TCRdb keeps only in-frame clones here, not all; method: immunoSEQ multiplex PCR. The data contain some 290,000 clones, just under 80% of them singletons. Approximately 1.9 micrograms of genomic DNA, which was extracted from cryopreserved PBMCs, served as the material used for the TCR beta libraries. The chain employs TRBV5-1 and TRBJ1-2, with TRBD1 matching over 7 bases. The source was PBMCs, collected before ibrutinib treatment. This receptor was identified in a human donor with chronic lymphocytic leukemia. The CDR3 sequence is CASSLLQGSWYGYTF. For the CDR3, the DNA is TGCGCCAGCAGCTTGTTACAGGGGAGCTGGTATGGCTACACCTTC.